This TCR beta chain stems from a study of OX40 agonist ivuxolimab in advanced cancers. Study overall: Patients assigned to dose escalation were diagnosed with hepatocellular carcinoma, melanoma, renal cell or head and neck cancer. Participants could have had prior anti-PD-1, anti-PD-L1 or anti-CTLA-4 therapy, and 40% had some.

Points from the study as a whole: Some patients without response likewise showed low normalized clonal expansion. Among the lowest peripheral clonal expansion occurred in 0.1-3.0 mg/kg partial responders.

Method: immunoSEQ multiplex PCR; TCRdb's copy keeps in-frame clones and lacks some. The sample holds some 40,000 clones; 80% to 95% are singletons and the top ten take 22%. As concerns this clone: Its antigen is unidentified.

This CDR3 is built from 14 residues. The V gene end was trimmed by 6 bases and the J gene end by 2 bases; junction bases not matched to a gene: 2. In germline, CDR1 is SNHLY, CDR2 FYNNEI. The clonotype originates from an adult with an advanced solid tumor such as melanoma, head and neck, liver or kidney cancer. The rearrangement uses TRBV2 and TRBJ1-5, with 9 positions matching TRBD1. Specimen: CD4+ or CD8+ T cells sorted from blood, collected in a trial of the OX40 agonist ivuxolimab. This CDR3 is CASRGQGGNQPQHF. CDR3 sequence (DNA): TGTGCCAGCAGGGGACAGGGAGGCAATCAGCCCCAGCATTTT. The full variable domain, with the rest looked up from reference TRBV2 and TRBJ1-5, is EPEVTQTPSHQVTQMGQEVILRCVPISNHLYFYWYRQILGQKVEFLVSFYNNEISEKSEIFDDQFSVERPDGSNFTLKIRSTKLEDSAMYFCASRGQGGNQPQHFGDGTRLSIL.